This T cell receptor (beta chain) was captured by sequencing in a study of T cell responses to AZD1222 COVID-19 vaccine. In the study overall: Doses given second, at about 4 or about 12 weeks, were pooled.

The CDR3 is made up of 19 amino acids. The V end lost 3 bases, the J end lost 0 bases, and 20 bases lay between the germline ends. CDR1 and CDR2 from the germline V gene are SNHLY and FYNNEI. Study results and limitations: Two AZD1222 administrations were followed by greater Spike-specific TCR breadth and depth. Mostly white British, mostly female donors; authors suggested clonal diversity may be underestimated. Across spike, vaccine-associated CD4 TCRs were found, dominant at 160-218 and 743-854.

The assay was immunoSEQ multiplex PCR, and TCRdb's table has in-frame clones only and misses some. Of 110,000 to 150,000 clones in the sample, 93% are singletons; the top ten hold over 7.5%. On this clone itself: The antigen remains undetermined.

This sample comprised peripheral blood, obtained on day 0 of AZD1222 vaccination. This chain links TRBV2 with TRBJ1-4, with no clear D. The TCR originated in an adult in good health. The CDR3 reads CASSDMRHSDLTTNEKLFF. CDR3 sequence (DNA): TGTGCCAGCAGTGATATGAGGCACAGCGACCTCACAACTAATGAAAAACTGTTTTTT. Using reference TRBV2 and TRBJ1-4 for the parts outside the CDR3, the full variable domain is EPEVTQTPSHQVTQMGQEVILRCVPISNHLYFYWYRQILGQKVEFLVSFYNNEISEKSEIFDDQFSVERPDGSNFTLKIRSTKLEDSAMYFCASSDMRHSDLTTNEKLFFGSGTQLSVL.